This T cell receptor beta chain appears in the sequencing data of a study of cytomegalovirus exposure and HLA in healthy donors. Overall study results and limits: Some TCR beta chains (approximately 180 of them) were listed as cytomegalovirus-associated. Several of the most significant clusters appeared, in a later analysis, to be linked to common viral pathogens. More clonal expansion characterized HLA-associated TCR beta chains than equally common others in a later analysis.

A remark on this clone: Its antigen remains unknown.

Germline V lookup: CDR1 SGHRS, CDR2 YFSETQ. This CDR3 comprises 15 residues. V lost 2 bases, J lost 9 bases, and 9 bases stayed unmatched. This PCR relied on a set of 60 Vbeta primers and 13 Jbeta primers. Only in-frame clones appear in the TCRdb table, and some are missing; sequencing was by immunoSEQ multiplex PCR. The sample's table shows about 40,000 clones. The sequencing input was PBMCs. The source of this sequence is a male donor in good health and CMV-seronegative. The chain joins TRBV5-1 to TRBJ2-1, with TRBD1 matching over 9 bases. The CDR3: CASSLGDRDRSEQFF. The CDR3 nucleotides are TGCGCCAGCAGCTTAGGGGACAGGGATCGCAGTGAGCAGTTCTTC.